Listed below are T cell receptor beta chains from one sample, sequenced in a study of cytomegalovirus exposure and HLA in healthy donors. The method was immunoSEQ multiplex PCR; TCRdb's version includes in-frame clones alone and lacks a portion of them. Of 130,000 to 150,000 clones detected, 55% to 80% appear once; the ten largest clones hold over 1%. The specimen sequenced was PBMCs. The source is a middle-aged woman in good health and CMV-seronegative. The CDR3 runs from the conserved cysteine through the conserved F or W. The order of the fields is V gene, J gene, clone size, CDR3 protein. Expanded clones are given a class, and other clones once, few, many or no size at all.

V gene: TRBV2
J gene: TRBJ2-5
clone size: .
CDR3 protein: CASSPSTETQYF

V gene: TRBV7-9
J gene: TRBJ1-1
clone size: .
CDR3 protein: CATGDTENTEAFF

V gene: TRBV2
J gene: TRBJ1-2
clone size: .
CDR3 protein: CASRGRDREYGYTF

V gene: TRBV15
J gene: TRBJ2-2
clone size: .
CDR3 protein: CATSGPGTGNTGELFF

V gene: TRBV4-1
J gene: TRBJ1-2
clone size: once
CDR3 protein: CASSQELSNYGYTF

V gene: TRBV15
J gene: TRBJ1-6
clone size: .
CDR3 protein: CATSREPGQGNSPLHF

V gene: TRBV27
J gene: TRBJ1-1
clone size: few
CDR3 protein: CASCPSLNTEAFF

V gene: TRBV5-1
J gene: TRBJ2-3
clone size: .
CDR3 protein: CASSKGENWGTDTQYF

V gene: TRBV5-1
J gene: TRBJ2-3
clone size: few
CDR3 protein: CASSVEGGYTDTQYF

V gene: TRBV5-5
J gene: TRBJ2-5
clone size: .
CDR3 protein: CASSLGPTGRETQYF

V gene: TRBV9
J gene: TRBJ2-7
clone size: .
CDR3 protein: CASSPSRLNEQYF

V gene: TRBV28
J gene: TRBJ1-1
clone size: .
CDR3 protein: CASSPRGIGTVNTEAFF

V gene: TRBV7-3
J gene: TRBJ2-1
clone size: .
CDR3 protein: CASSPSGGPYNEQFF

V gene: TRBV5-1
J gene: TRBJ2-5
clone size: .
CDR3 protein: CASSSARGGGETQYF

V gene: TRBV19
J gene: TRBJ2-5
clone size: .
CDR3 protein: CASSTDREKTQYF

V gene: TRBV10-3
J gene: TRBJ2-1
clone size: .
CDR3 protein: CAIKGTSGDNEQFF

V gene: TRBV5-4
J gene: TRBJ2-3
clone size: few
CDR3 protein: CASSSSTDTQYF

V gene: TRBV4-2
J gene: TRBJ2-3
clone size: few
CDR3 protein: CASSQDRGGTDTQYF

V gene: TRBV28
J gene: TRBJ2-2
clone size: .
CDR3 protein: CASSSGATGELFF

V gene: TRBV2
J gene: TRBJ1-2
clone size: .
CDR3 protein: CASSSRTGAVGGYTF

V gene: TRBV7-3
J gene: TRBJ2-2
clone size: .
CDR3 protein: CASSLAPGQGNTGELFF

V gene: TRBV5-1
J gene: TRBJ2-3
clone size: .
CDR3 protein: CASSLTGGSTDTQYF

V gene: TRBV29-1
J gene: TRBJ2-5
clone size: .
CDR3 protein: CSVNRVETQYF

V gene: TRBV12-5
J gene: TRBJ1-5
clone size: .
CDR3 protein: CASGPYQPQHF

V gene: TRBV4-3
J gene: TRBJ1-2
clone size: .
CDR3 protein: CASSQDRGVPYGYTF

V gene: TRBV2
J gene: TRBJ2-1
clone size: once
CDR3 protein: CASSYLLQFNNEQFF

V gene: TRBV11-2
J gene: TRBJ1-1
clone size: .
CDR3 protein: CASSQRRAEAFF